This T cell receptor (beta chain) emerged from a study of CD8 T cells in Susac syndrome. Reverse transcription of roughly 0.5 to 1 ug RNA was carried out with random hexamers. An immunoSEQ multiplex PCR amplified TCR beta CDR3 over 54 Vbeta and 13 Jbeta. TCRdb re-called the immunoSEQ multiplex PCR reads with MiXCR, one entry per CDR3 protein. The table includes approximately 270,000 distinct CDR3 sequences, just under 95% detected once. Findings and caveats of the study: The relatively small number of individuals in the TCR sequencing and HLA analysis was acknowledged by the study.

As to this clonotype: Its matching antigen is unknown.

The clonotype was recovered from a human donor with multiple sclerosis. Sequencing used CD4+ T cells from PBMCs.

The CDR3 DNA reads as TGTGCCAGCAGCCGGACAGGATTGGGTGAAAAACTGTTTTTT. It yields the protein CASSRTGLGEKLFF. The V and J genes are TRBV27 and TRBJ1-4, with 7 bases that match TRBD1. The CDR3 sequence is 14 residues long. J lost 7 bases, V lost 6 bases, and 8 bases had no gene match. Germline V gene sequence: CDR1 MNHEY, CDR2 SMNVEV (reference sequence).